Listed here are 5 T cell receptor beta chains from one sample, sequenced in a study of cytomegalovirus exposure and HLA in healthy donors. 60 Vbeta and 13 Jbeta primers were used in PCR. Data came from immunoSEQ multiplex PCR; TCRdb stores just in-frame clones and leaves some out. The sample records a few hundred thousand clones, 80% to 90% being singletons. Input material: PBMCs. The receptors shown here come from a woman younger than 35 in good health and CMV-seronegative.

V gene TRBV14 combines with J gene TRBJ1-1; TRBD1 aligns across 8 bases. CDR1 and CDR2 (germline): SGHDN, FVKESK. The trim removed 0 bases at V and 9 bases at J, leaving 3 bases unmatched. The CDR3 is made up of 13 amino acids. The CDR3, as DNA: TGTGCCAGCAGCCAAGATCGGACAGGGCAAGCTTTCTTT. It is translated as CASSQDRTGQAFF.

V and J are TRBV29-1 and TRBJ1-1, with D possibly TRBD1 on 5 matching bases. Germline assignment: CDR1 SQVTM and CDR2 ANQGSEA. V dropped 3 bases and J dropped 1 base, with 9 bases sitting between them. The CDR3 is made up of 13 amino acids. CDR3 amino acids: CSVERTQNTEAFF. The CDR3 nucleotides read TGCAGCGTTGAGAGGACACAGAACACTGAAGCTTTCTTT. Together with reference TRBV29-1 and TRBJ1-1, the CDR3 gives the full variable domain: SAVISQKPSRDICQRGTSLTIQCQVDSQVTMMFWYRQQPGQSLTLIATANQGSEATYESGFVIDKFPISRPNLTFSTLTVSNMSPEDSSIYLCSVERTQNTEAFFGQGTRLTVV.

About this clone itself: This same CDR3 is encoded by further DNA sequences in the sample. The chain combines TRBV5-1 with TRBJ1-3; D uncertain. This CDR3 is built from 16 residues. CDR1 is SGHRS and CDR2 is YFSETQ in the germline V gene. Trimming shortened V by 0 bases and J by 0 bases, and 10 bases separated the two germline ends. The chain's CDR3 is CASSLVPGYSGNTIYF. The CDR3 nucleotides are TGCGCCAGCAGCTTGGTGCCGGGGTACTCTGGAAACACCATATATTTT.

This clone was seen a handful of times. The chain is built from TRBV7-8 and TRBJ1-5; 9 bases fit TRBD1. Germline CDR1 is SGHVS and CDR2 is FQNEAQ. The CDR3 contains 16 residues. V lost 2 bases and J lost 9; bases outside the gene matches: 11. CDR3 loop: CASSLSRDRVTRPQHF. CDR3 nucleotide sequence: TGTGCCAGCAGCTTAAGCCGGGACAGGGTAACACGGCCCCAGCATTTT.

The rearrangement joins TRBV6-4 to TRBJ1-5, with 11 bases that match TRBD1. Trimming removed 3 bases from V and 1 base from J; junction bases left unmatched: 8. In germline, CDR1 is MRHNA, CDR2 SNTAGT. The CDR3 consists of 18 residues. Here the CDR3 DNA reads TGTGCCAGCAGTGATTACCGGGACAGGGGGGAGAGCAATCAGCCCCAGCATTTT. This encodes CASSDYRDRGESNQPQHF.